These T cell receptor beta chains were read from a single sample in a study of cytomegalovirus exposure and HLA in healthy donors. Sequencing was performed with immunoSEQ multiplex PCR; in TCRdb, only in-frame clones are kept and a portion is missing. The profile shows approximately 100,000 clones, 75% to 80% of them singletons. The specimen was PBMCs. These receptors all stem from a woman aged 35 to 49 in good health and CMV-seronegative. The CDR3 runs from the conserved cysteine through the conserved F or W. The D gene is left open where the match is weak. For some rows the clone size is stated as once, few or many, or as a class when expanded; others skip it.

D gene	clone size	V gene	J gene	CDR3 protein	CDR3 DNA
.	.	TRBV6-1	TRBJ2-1	CASSQVGLGLNTEQFF	TGTGCCAGCAGTCAAGTGGGTTTAGGACTGAACACTGAGCAGTTCTTC
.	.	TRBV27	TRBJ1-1	CASSFGGMNTEAFF	TGTGCCAGCAGTTTCGGGGGGATGAACACTGAAGCTTTCTTT
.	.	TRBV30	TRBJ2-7	CAWSVGGYEQYF	TGTGCCTGGAGTGTAGGGGGCTACGAGCAGTACTTC
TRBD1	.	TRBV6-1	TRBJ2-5	CASSDWRGGVETQYF	TGTGCCAGCAGTGATTGGAGAGGGGGCGTGGAGACCCAGTACTTC
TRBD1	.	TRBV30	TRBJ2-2	CAWSNRDRGLRTGELFF	TGTGCCTGGAGTAACCGGGACAGGGGGCTTCGCACCGGGGAGCTGTTTTTT
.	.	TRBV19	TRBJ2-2	CASSTRKYTGELFF	TGTGCCAGTAGTACCCGTAAATACACCGGGGAGCTGTTTTTT
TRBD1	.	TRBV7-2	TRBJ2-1	CASSLLRTGTREQFF	TGTGCCAGCAGCTTACTGAGGACAGGAACGAGGGAGCAGTTCTTC
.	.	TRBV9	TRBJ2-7	CASSVDPSRGREQYF	TGTGCCAGCAGCGTAGACCCGTCCCGGGGGAGGGAGCAGTACTTC
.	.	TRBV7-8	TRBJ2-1	CASSLVGGSSYNEQFF	TGTGCCAGCAGCTTAGTTGGCGGAAGCTCCTACAATGAGCAGTTCTTC
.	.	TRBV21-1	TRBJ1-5	CASIRGQEGGNQPQHF	TGTGCCAGCATCAGGGGGCAGGAGGGGGGCAATCAGCCCCAGCATTTT
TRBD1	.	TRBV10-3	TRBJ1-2	CAIAQGARYGYPF	TGTGCCATCGCACAGGGGGCACGGTATGGCTACCCCTTC
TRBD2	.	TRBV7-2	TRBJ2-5	CASSRLADGQETQYF	TGTGCCAGCAGCCGACTAGCGGATGGACAAGAGACCCAGTACTTC
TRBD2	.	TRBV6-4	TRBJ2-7	CASSSIDSGGGYEQYF	TGTGCCAGCAGTTCCATAGATAGCGGGGGGGGGTACGAGCAGTACTTC
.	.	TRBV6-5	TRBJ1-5	CASSLQQNQPQHF	TGTGCCAGCAGTTTACAGCAAAATCAGCCCCAGCATTTT
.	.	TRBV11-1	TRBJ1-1	CASSLDGGVIEAFF	TGTGCCAGCAGCTTAGATGGTGGAGTTATAGAAGCTTTCTTT
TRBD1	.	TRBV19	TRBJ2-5	CASSLGTGDGETQYF	TGTGCCAGTAGCCTCGGGACAGGTGACGGCGAGACCCAGTACTTC
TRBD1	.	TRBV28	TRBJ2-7	CASSNPGQGRHEQYF	TGTGCCAGCAGTAACCCGGGACAGGGGAGACACGAGCAGTACTTC
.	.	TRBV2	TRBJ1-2	CASSESVRDYGYPF	TGTGCCAGCAGTGAATCTGTTAGAGACTATGGCTACCCCTTC
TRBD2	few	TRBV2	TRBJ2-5	CARAGGKGETQYF	TGTGCCAGGGCGGGGGGCAAAGGAGAGACCCAGTACTTC
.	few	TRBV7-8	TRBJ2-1	CASSFGGFEQFF	TGTGCCAGCAGCTTCGGAGGATTTGAGCAGTTCTTC
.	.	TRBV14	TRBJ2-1	CASSPGVVGNEQFF	TGTGCCAGCAGTCCCGGGGTAGTCGGCAATGAGCAGTTCTTC
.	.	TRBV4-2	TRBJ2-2	CASSPGGAVTGELFF	TGTGCCAGCAGCCCTGGGGGGGCGGTCACCGGGGAGCTGTTTTTT
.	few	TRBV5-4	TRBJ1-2	CASSSGGGVLNYGYTF	TGTGCCAGCAGCTCGGGGGGAGGAGTTCTCAACTATGGCTACACCTTC
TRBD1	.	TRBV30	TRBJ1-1	CAWGQGADEAFF	TGTGCCTGGGGACAGGGGGCGGATGAAGCTTTCTTT
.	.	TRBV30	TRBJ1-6	CAWTYAGTSSSPLNF	TGTGCCTGGACATATGCAGGCACCTCTTCCTCACCCCTCAACTTT
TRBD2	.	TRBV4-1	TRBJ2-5	CASALAGEETQYF	TGCGCCAGCGCTTTAGCGGGGGAAGAGACCCAGTACTTC